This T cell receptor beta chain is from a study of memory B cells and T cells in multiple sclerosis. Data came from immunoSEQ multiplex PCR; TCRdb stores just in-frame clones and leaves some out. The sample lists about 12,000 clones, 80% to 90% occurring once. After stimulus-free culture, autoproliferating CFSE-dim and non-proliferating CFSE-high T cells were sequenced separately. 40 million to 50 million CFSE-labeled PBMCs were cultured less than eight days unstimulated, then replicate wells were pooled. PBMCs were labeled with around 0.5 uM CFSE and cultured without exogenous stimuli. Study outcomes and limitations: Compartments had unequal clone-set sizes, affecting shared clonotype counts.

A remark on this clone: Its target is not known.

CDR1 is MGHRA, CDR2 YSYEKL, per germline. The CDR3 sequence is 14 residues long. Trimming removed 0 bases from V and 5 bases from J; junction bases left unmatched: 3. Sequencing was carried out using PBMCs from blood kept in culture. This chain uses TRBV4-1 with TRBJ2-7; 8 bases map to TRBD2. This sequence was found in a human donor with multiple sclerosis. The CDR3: CASSQETSVDEQYF. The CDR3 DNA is TGCGCCAGCAGCCAAGAGACTAGCGTGGACGAGCAGTACTTC.